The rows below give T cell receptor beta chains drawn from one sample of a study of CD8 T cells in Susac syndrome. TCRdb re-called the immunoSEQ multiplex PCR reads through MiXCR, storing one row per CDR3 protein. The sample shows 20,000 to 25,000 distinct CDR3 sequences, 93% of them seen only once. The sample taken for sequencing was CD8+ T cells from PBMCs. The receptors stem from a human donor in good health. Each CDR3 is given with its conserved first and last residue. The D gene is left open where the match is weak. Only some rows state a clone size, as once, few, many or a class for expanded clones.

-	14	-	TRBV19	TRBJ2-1	TGTGCCAGTAGTATTCCCGCGGGGTACAATGAGCAGTTCTTC	CASSIPAGYNEQFF
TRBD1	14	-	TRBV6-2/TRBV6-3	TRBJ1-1	TGTGCCAGCAGCATCCAAGACAGGGATTTAGGGGCTTTCTTT	CASSIQDRDLGAFF
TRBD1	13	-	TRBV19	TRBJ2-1	TGTGCCAGTGCCGACAGGGGGCTCGATGAGCAGTTCTTC	CASADRGLDEQFF
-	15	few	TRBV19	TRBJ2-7	TGTGCCAGTAGTATTCAGGATTTTCCCCACTACGAGCAGTACTTC	CASSIQDFPHYEQYF
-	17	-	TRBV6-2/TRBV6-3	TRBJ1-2	TGTGCCAGCAGTTACTTGGAGAGACCGTATCGTCACTATGGCTACACCTTC	CASSYLERPYRHYGYTF
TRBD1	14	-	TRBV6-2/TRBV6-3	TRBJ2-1	TGTGCCAGCAGTACAGGACAGGGCTGGGATGAGCAGTTCTTC	CASSTGQGWDEQFF
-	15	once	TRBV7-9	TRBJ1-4	TGTGCCAGCAGCCCCCAGTCAGGGACAAGCGAAAAACTGTTTTTT	CASSPQSGTSEKLFF
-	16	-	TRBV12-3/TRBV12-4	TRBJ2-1	TGTGCCAGCAGTTCGGCAGGGGACAACTCCTACAATGAGCAGTTCTTC	CASSSAGDNSYNEQFF
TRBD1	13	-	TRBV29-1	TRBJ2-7	TGCAGCGTTGTGAGGGGGCCAGCCTACGAGCAGTACTTC	CSVVRGPAYEQYF
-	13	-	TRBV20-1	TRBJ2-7	TGCAGTGCTGCCACCGGGGTTTCCTACGAGCAGTACTTC	CSAATGVSYEQYF
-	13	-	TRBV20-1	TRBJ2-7	TGCAGTGCTAGAGATCGCTACCAGTACGAGCAGTACTTC	CSARDRYQYEQYF
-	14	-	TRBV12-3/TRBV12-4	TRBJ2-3	TGTGCCAGCTCCCCCGGGGCGACCGCAGATACGCAGTATTTT	CASSPGATADTQYF
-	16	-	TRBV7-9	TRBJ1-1	TGTGCCAGCAGCTTGAGACAAGTTTTGGGGAGCGCTGAAGCTTTCTTT	CASSLRQVLGSAEAFF
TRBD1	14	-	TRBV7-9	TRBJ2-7	TGTGCCAGCAGCTCTACAGGGGTCCCCTACGAGCAGTACTTC	CASSSTGVPYEQYF
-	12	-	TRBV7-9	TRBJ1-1	TGTGCCAGCTCGAAGGAGAACACTGAAGCTTTCTTT	CASSKENTEAFF
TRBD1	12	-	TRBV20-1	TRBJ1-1	TGCAGTGCTTGGACAGGGAACACTGAAGCTTTCTTT	CSAWTGNTEAFF
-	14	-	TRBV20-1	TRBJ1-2	TGCAGTGCTAGAGAGCCCGACAGTAACCATGGCTACACCTTC	CSAREPDSNHGYTF
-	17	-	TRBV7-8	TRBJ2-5	TGTGCCAGCAGCTTACAGGCGGGGGCGTACCTAAAAGAGACCCAGTACTTC	CASSLQAGAYLKETQYF
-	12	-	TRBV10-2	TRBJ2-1	TGCGCCAGCAGTGAAGGGGCGAATGAGCAGTTCTTC	CASSEGANEQFF
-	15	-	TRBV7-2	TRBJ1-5	TGTGCCAGCAGCCCCGCCGCCAATAGTGGGCAGCCCCAGCATTTT	CASSPAANSGQPQHF
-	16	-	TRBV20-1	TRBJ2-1	TGCAGTGCTAGAGTTAACCCGGGGGCCCACTCCTATGAGCAGTTCTTC	CSARVNPGAHSYEQFF
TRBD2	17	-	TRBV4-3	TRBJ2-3	TGCGCCAGCAGCCCGATGAAGGGACTAGCGGGGGGGAGTACGCAGTATTTT	CASSPMKGLAGGSTQYF
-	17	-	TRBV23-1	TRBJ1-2	TGCGCCAGCATTCCCCCTCAAGGCGGACACCGGAACTATGGCTACACCTTC	CASIPPQGGHRNYGYTF
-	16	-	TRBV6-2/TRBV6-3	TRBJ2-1	TGTGCCAGCAGTTACTCGGTTGAGGGGTACTACAATGAGCAGTTCTTC	CASSYSVEGYYNEQFF
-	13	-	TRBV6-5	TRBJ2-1	TGTGCCAGCAGTTACTTGCGGGGCGATGAGCAGTTCTTC	CASSYLRGDEQFF
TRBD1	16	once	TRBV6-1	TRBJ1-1	TGTGCCAGCAGTGATGGGGACAGAAAATTTCACACTGAAGCTTTCTTT	CASSDGDRKFHTEAFF
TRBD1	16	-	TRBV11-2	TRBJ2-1	TGTGCCAGCAGCTTACTTCCGGGACAGGGGGCGAATGAGCAGTTCTTC	CASSLLPGQGANEQFF
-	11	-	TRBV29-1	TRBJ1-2	TGCAGCGTTGAAGACAGGTGGGGCTACACCTTC	CSVEDRWGYTF
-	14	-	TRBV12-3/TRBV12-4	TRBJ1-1	TGTGCCAGCAGTTTGGGGGGAGCGAACACTGAAGCTTTCTTT	CASSLGGANTEAFF
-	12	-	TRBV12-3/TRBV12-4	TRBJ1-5	TGTGCCAGCAGGGAAAGCAATCAGCCCCAGCATTTT	CASRESNQPQHF
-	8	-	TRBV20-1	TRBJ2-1	TGCACTACCCATGAGCAGTTCTTC	CTTHEQFF
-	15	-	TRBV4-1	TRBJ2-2	TGCGCCAGCAGCCATTCAGGAGGGGGTCGCGGGGAGCTGTTTTTT	CASSHSGGGRGELFF
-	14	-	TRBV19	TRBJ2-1	TGTGCCAGTAATCCAGGGAGCTCCTACAATGAGCAGTTCTTC	CASNPGSSYNEQFF
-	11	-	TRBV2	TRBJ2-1	TGTGCCAGCAGAACCTACAATGAGCAGTTCTTC	CASRTYNEQFF
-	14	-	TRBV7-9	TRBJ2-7	TGTGCCAGCAGCTTAGGGGGGGAGACCTACGAGCAGTACTTC	CASSLGGETYEQYF
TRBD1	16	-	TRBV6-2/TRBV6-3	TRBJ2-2	TGTGCCAGCGTCCCCCGGGACAGGGGGCGGTTCGGGGAGCTGTTTTTT	CASVPRDRGRFGELFF
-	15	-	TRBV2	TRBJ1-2	TGTGCCAGCAGTGGTGGGAACCGCAGGGTGGATGGCTACACCTTC	CASSGGNRRVDGYTF
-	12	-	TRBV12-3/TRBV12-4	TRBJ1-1	TGTGCCAGCAGTTTGGGTTGGACTGAAGCTTTCTTT	CASSLGWTEAFF
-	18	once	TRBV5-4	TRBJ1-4	TGTGCCAGCAGCTCTTCATACACCCCGGACGTGACTAATGAAAAACTGTTTTTT	CASSSSYTPDVTNEKLFF
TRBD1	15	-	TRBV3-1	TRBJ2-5	TGTGCCAGCAGCCAGGGACAGAACCACGGGGAGACCCAGTACTTC	CASSQGQNHGETQYF
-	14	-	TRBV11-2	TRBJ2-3	TGTGCCAGCAGCTTAGAGGGTGCAACAGATACGCAGTATTTT	CASSLEGATDTQYF
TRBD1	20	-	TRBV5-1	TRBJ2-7	TGCGCCAGCAGCCCGGGGGACCGGACAGGGAGTCCTTGGAAACCCTACGAGCAGTACTTC	CASSPGDRTGSPWKPYEQYF
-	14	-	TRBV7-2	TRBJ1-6	TGTGCCAGCAGCCCGGGCAGCTATAATTCACCCCTCCACTTT	CASSPGSYNSPLHF
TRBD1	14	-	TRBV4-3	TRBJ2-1	TGCGCCAGCAGCCGAGGACAGGGGTTCGATGAGCAGTTCTTC	CASSRGQGFDEQFF
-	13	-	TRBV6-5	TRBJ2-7	TGTGCCAGCAGTTTTGCACAGGCATACGAGCAGTACTTC	CASSFAQAYEQYF
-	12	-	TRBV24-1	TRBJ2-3	TGTGCCACCAGTGAGGGGCGCGATACGCAGTATTTT	CATSEGRDTQYF
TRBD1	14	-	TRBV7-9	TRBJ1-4	TGTGCCAGCAGCACGACAGGGGAGCGGGAAAAACTGTTTTTT	CASSTTGEREKLFF